Below, 30 T cell receptor beta chains from the same sample are listed, as sequenced in a study of OX40 agonist ivuxolimab in advanced cancers. TCRdb's table, derived via immunoSEQ multiplex PCR, lists solely in-frame clones and lacks some. The table lists about 150,000 clones, 94% of them singletons. Sequences were derived from CD4+ or CD8+ T cells sorted from blood, sampled in a trial of the OX40 agonist ivuxolimab. Every receptor here comes from an adult with an advanced solid tumor such as melanoma, head and neck, liver or kidney cancer.

The rearrangement joins TRBV18 to TRBJ2-3; tentatively, D is TRBD2 (5 bases). In germline, CDR1 is KGHSH, CDR2 LQKENI. The CDR3 is made up of 15 amino acids. Trimming cost V 6 bases and J 1 base, with 14 bases left between them. The CDR3 DNA reads TGTGCCAGCTCCCCGATTCACGGGGGCACAGATACGCAGTATTTT. Translating it yields CASSPIHGGTDTQYF.

This chain joins TRBV6-1 and TRBJ1-2; D uncertain. The germline V gene has CDR1 MNHNS and CDR2 SASEGT. CDR3 length: 15 amino acids. Trimming took 4 bases from V and 4 from J, leaving 16 bases between them. The CDR3 is CASSGAPFSSYGYTF. CDR3 coding DNA: TGTGCCAGCAGTGGGGCTCCCTTCTCATCCTATGGCTACACCTTC.

Concerning this clone: A read error may account for a junction end that differs from germline. The chain couples TRBV5-8 to TRBJ2-4; D is possibly TRBD2 (6 bases). The germline CDR1 and CDR2 sequences are SGHTS and YDEGEE. The CDR3 length is 14 residues. CDR3 in amino acids: CASSLVASANNQYF. The CDR3 coding sequence is TGTGCCAGCAGCTTGGTTGCTAGCGCAAACAATCAGTACTTC.

V gene TRBV19 combines with J gene TRBJ2-7; D perhaps matches TRBD2 (6 bases). The CDR3 covers 15 residues. Germline-derived CDR1 and CDR2 are LNHDA and SQIVND (reference sequence). The V gene lost 1 base and the J gene lost 5 bases, with 15 bases spanning the gap. The CDR3 DNA follows: TGTGCCAGTAGTATAGGCGGGATGGTCGTGGACGAGCAGTACTTC. Its protein product is CASSIGGMVVDEQYF.

This rearrangement joins TRBV7-9 to TRBJ2-1; TRBD1 agrees at 9 bases. This CDR3 contains 16 residues. The J segment lost 6 bases and the V segment lost 2 bases, leaving 8 bases of the junction unmatched. The germline gives CDR1 SEHNR, CDR2 FQNEAQ (reference sequence). CDR3 coding DNA: TGTGCCAGCAGCTTACCATGGGACAGGGCCCGCAATGAGCAGTTCTTC. Protein sequence: CASSLPWDRARNEQFF.

J is TRBJ1-1 and V is TRBV7-9, with 11 positions matching TRBD1. Trimming cost V 5 bases and J 4 bases; bases outside gene matches: 3. CDR1 and CDR2 from the germline V gene are SEHNR and FQNEAQ (reference sequence). The CDR3 has 14 amino acids. The CDR3 loop reads CASSAGTGGTEAFF. DNA for the CDR3: TGTGCCAGCAGCGCCGGGACAGGGGGCACTGAAGCTTTCTTT.

Details on this clone: The same CDR3 also results from other DNA sequences found in this sample. The chain recombines TRBV7-3 with TRBJ2-1; D not certain. Trimming cost V 2 bases and J 2 bases, with 4 bases left between them. The CDR3 has 13 amino acids. Germline CDR1 SGHTA, CDR2 FQGTGA. CDR3 bases: TGTGCCAGCAGCTTAGGAACCTACAATGAGCAGTTCTTC. The encoded protein is CASSLGTYNEQFF. The entire variable domain, with the rest obtained from reference TRBV7-3 and TRBJ2-1, is as follows: GAGVSQTPSNKVTEKGKYVELRCDPISGHTALYWYRQSLGQGPEFLIYFQGTGAADDSGLPNDRFFAVRPEGSVSTLKIQRTERGDSAVYLCASSLGTYNEQFFGPGTRLTVL.

The V call is TRBV5-1, the J call TRBJ2-5, with a possible D match to TRBD1 (6 bases). The J call is in doubt because the DNA end fits TRBJ2-7 better. Germline assignment: CDR1 SGHRS and CDR2 YFSETQ. This CDR3 has 14 residues. The CDR3, as DNA: TGCGCCAGCAGCGAACCAACAGGGAACTACGAGCAGTACTTC. Protein sequence: CASSEPTGNYEQYF.

The J gene is TRBJ1-3, the V gene TRBV6-1, with D hard to call. V dropped 3 bases and J dropped 1 base, with 7 bases sitting between them. CDR3 length equals 14 residues. CDR1 MNHNS and CDR2 SASEGT come from the germline V gene. The CDR3 loop is CASSEASSGNTIYF. CDR3 nucleotide sequence: TGTGCCAGCAGTGAGGCATCGTCTGGAAACACCATATATTTT.

The chain couples TRBV20-1 to TRBJ1-2; the D gene is possibly TRBD1 (5 bases). Per germline, CDR1 DFQATT and CDR2 SNEGSKA (reference sequence). The CDR3 has 8 residues. CDR3 amino acids: CRAGSYTF. The CDR3 nucleotides read TGCAGAGCAGGGAGCTACACCTTC.

The rearrangement uses TRBV7-9 and TRBJ1-1; no definite D call. Germline values: CDR1 SEHNR, CDR2 FQNEAQ (reference sequence). The V gene lost 8 bases and the J gene lost 3 bases, with 13 bases spanning the gap. This CDR3 has 13 residues. The CDR3 protein is CASSIGVHTEAFF. The CDR3 nucleotides read TGTGCCAGCTCCATCGGGGTTCACACTGAAGCTTTCTTT.

The V call is TRBV7-2, the J call TRBJ1-2; possibly TRBD1 for D (5 bases). V dropped 1 base and J dropped 7 bases, with 10 bases sitting between them. Germline CDR1 SGHTA, CDR2 FQGNSA. The CDR3 contains 13 residues. The CDR3 loop is CASSLVVGPGYTF. For the CDR3, the DNA is TGTGCCAGCAGCTTAGTAGTGGGACCTGGCTACACCTTC.

V gene TRBV19 combines with J gene TRBJ1-5, with 7 bases matching TRBD1. The germline V gene encodes CDR1 LNHDA and CDR2 SQIVND (reference sequence). V lost 6 bases to trimming and J lost 0 bases; unmatched junction nucleotides: 8. The CDR3 sequence is 16 residues long. CDR3 residues: CASRSSWTGSNQPQHF. CDR3 DNA: TGTGCCAGTAGATCTTCTTGGACAGGTAGCAATCAGCCCCAGCATTTT.

CDR3 DNA sequence: TGTGCCAGCAGTTACAATGGCTACACCTTC. Protein: CASSYNGYTF. The J gene is TRBJ1-2, the V gene TRBV6-6; D remains unclear. This CDR3 is built from 10 residues. From germline, CDR1 is MNHNY and CDR2 SVGAGI (reference sequence). The ends were cut back, 2 bases at V and 6 bases at J, with 1 base in the middle.

The chain links TRBV7-2 to TRBJ1-5; no reliable D call. Germline CDR1 SGHTA, CDR2 FQGNSA. The CDR3 loop spans 16 amino acids. The ends were cut back, 2 bases at V and 1 base at J, with 12 bases in the middle. The CDR3 sequence: CASSLWADPSNQPQHF. In DNA form, the CDR3 reads TGTGCCAGCAGCTTATGGGCGGACCCCAGCAATCAGCCCCAGCATTTT.

V usage is TRBV28 and J usage is TRBJ1-5, with a tentative D call TRBD1 (5 bases). This CDR3 comprises 17 residues. The V gene's germline CDR1 is MDHEN and CDR2 SYDVKM. Trimming removed 2 bases from V and 2 bases from J, with 16 bases in between. The CDR3: CASSLPRGARGNQPQHF. The CDR3, as DNA: TGTGCCAGCAGTTTACCCCGCGGGGCCCGGGGCAATCAGCCCCAGCATTTT.

The chain is built from TRBV28 and TRBJ2-1, with 11 nucleotides matching TRBD1. The CDR3 loop spans 16 amino acids. With 1 base clipped from V and 8 bases from J, the junction kept 7 bases outside the gene matches. Germline V CDR1 and CDR2: MDHEN, SYDVKM. The CDR3 loop reads CASSLFPRDRGDEQFF. The CDR3 DNA reads TGTGCCAGCAGTTTATTCCCCCGGGACAGGGGGGATGAGCAGTTCTTC.

The genes are TRBV30 and TRBJ2-7, with D maybe TRBD1 (5 bases). The V and J ends lost 3 bases and 0 bases respectively, with 15 bases between them. The CDR3 runs 15 residues. Germline V gene sequence: CDR1 GTSNPN, CDR2 SVGIG (reference sequence). Here the CDR3 DNA reads TGTGCCTGGAGGATTACAGGTGGATCCTCCTACGAGCAGTACTTC. It is translated as CAWRITGGSSYEQYF.

This clone was counted only a few times. The rearrangement links TRBV7-2 to TRBJ1-5; no reliable D call. Trimming removed 4 bases from V and 7 bases from J, with 11 bases in between. This CDR3 is built from 13 residues. Germline lookup yields CDR1 SGHTA and CDR2 FQGNSA. The CDR3 protein is CASSSDARQPQHF. CDR3 DNA: TGTGCCAGCAGCTCGGACGCCAGACAGCCCCAGCATTTT.

The chain links TRBV27 to TRBJ2-5; D not certain. Trimming removed 7 bases at V and 4 bases at J, with 10 bases between. The CDR3 extends over 12 amino acids. Germline V gene sequence: CDR1 MNHEY, CDR2 SMNVEV (reference sequence). The CDR3 DNA reads TGTGCCAGCATGGACCGCACAGAGACCCAGTACTTC. It encodes CASMDRTETQYF.

This clone was picked up one time. The gene calls are TRBV5-4 and TRBJ2-3; 7 bases map to TRBD2. The CDR3 extends over 12 amino acids. With V trimmed by 4 bases and J by 6 bases, 2 bases remained unmatched. Germline V CDR1 and CDR2: SGHNT, YYREEE (reference sequence). The CDR3 sequence is CASSREGDTQYF. Here the CDR3 DNA reads TGTGCCAGCAGCAGGGAGGGGGATACGCAGTATTTT.

Worth noting for this clone: Different DNA sequences within this sample yield the same CDR3. This chain connects TRBV20-1 to TRBJ2-3; no clear D. Germline V gives CDR1 DFQATT, CDR2 SNEGSKA (reference sequence). V was pared by 3 bases and J by 5 bases, with 6 bases between. The CDR3 sequence is 11 residues long. The CDR3 sequence: CSARRGDTQYF. Here the CDR3 DNA reads TGCAGTGCTAGGCGAGGAGATACGCAGTATTTT.

The V gene is TRBV12-5, the J gene TRBJ2-1; 12 nucleotides agree with TRBD2. CDR1 is LGHNT, CDR2 FRNRAP, per germline. This CDR3 is 19 amino acids long. The V and J ends lost 2 bases and 0 bases, in that order; junction bases with no gene match: 8. The DNA for the CDR3 is TGTGCTAGTGGTTTGCCAGGGACTAGCGGGTGGAGCTCCTACAATGAGCAGTTCTTC. Its protein is CASGLPGTSGWSSYNEQFF.

J is TRBJ1-2 and V is TRBV6-6; D is unclear. This CDR3 comprises 14 residues. The V end lost 7 bases, the J end lost 8 bases, and 20 bases lay between the germline ends. CDR1 is MNHNY, CDR2 SVGAGI, per germline (reference sequence). CDR3 amino acids: CASTPLDQAGGYTF. The CDR3 bases are TGTGCCAGCACCCCCCTAGACCAGGCCGGGGGCTACACCTTC.

The rearrangement links TRBV7-2 to TRBJ2-2; D is uncertain. This CDR3 has 13 residues. The V gene lost 3 bases and the J gene lost 0 bases, with 2 bases spanning the gap. The germline CDR1 and CDR2 sequences are SGHTA and FQGNSA. The CDR3: CASSFPNTGELFF. As DNA, the CDR3 is TGTGCCAGCAGCTTCCCGAACACCGGGGAGCTGTTTTTT.

This sequence joins TRBV27 and TRBJ1-1; D is undetermined. Per germline, CDR1 MNHEY and CDR2 SMNVEV (reference sequence). This CDR3 contains 14 residues. V was shortened by 0 bases and J by 1 base, with 6 bases between the two germline ends. The CDR3 nucleotides are TGTGCCAGCAGTTTATCATGGGCGAACACTGAAGCTTTCTTT. Translated: CASSLSWANTEAFF.

A word on this clone: The sample holds other DNA sequences that translate to the same CDR3. This chain links TRBV19 with TRBJ2-2, with D possibly being TRBD2 (6 bases). With 3 bases removed from V and 5 bases from J, the gap between germline ends came to 7 bases. The CDR3 consists of 13 residues. The V gene's germline CDR1 is LNHDA and CDR2 SQIVND (reference sequence). CDR3 sequence: CASSIGGTGELFF. The CDR3 DNA reads TGTGCCAGTAGTATCGGAGGGACCGGGGAGCTGTTTTTT.

The chain carries TRBV18 and TRBJ2-5; 9 nucleotides agree with TRBD1. J lost 5 bases, V lost 6 bases, and 7 bases had no gene match. Germline V gene data show CDR1 as KGHSH and CDR2 as LQKENI. The CDR3 loop spans 14 amino acids. The CDR3 DNA reads as TGTGCCAGCTCGCAGGGACAGGGCGGGGAGACCCAGTACTTC. Translating it yields CASSQGQGGETQYF.

The chain combines TRBV5-4 with TRBJ1-1; tentatively, D is TRBD1 (5 bases). The germline V and J ends were trimmed by 0 bases and 1 base, with 10 bases remaining between them. The CDR3 is 15 residues long. Germline CDR1 SGHNT, CDR2 YYREEE (reference sequence). In nucleotides, the CDR3 is TGTGCCAGCAGCTTGGAAAGAGGGGCGAACACTGAAGCTTTCTTT. Its protein product is CASSLERGANTEAFF. The full variable domain, with the rest looked up from reference TRBV5-4 and TRBJ1-1, is ETGVTQSPTHLIKTRGQQVTLRCSSQSGHNTVSWYQQALGQGPQFIFQYYREEENGRGNFPPRFSGLQFPNYSSELNVNALELDDSALYLCASSLERGANTEAFFGQGTRLTVV.

This clone was detected only a few times. The chain has TRBV7-3 and TRBJ1-1; D not resolved. Germline CDR1 is SGHTA and CDR2 is FQGTGA. This CDR3 spans 13 amino acids. V was trimmed by 5 bases and J by 5 bases, leaving 12 bases between them. The CDR3 sequence: CASSPSGGTEAFF. DNA for the CDR3: TGTGCCAGCAGCCCCTCCGGAGGGACTGAAGCTTTCTTT.